This TCR beta chain was found in a study of OX40 agonist ivuxolimab in advanced cancers. About the study: Participants averaged approximately 65 years of age (range about 23 to 80) and were about 85% male. One patient with hepatocellular carcinoma and two with cutaneous melanoma, three in all, had partial responses. Study results and limitations: In general, CD8+ T cells held more expanded clones than CD4+ did, on average. Low normalized T-cell clonal expansion was additionally recorded for some nonresponders.

The CDR3 is 14 residues long. Per germline, CDR1 SEHNR and CDR2 FQNEAQ (reference sequence). The V gene lost 3 bases and the J gene lost 4 bases, with 13 bases spanning the gap. Data came from immunoSEQ multiplex PCR; TCRdb stores just in-frame clones and leaves some out. The repertoire has some 86,000 clones, about 83% of them found once; the top ten carry roughly 1.4%. Note on this clone: Antigen: not known.

The gene calls are TRBV7-9 and TRBJ2-7; D may be TRBD1 (5 bases). This clonotype was sampled from an adult with an advanced solid tumor such as melanoma, head and neck, liver or kidney cancer. Here the sequenced sample was CD4+ or CD8+ T cells sorted from blood, taken in a trial of the OX40 agonist ivuxolimab. The CDR3: CASSFGRQSYEQYF. Written as DNA, the CDR3 is TGTGCCAGCAGCTTTGGGCGACAGTCTTACGAGCAGTACTTC.